The clone carrying this T cell receptor beta chain is judged large. Within a library made for alpha chains, this beta chain is off target, and its count is uninformative. The record originates from a study of spatial heterogeneity in lung cancer. CDR1 LNHDA and CDR2 SQIVND come from the germline V gene (reference sequence). The CDR3 is made up of 17 amino acids. Trimming cost V 0 bases and J 3 bases; bases outside gene matches: 3. Time point reported: sample taken at primary tumor resection. TCRs were sequenced from unsorted whole RNA of tumor, nontumor lung or PBMC. One entry per CDR3 protein results from TCRdb running MiXCR on the 5' RACE reads. The profile shows about 800 distinct CDR3 sequences, about 21% of them singletons.

This material consisted of PBMCs, taken at surgery. The clonotype comes from a male donor with early-stage non-small cell lung cancer. This chain links TRBV19 with TRBJ2-2, with 11 bases matching TRBD2. CDR3 bases: TGTGCCAGTAGTATAGATCCTAGCGGGGGGTACACCGGGGAGCTGTTTTTT. Translated: CASSIDPSGGYTGELFF.